This T cell receptor (beta chain) was identified in a study of blood T cell repertoires in COVID-19. Whole-study context: Spain, Italy and the United States supplied samples that represented acute and convalescent COVID-19.

The study recruited people aged roughly 18 to 100 years across 20 to 30 US areas. Original methodology: Estimation of nucleated cell counts relied on the amplification of reference gene primers. Repertoires were generated with immunoSEQ multiplex PCR, while TCRdb's copy carries only in-frame clones and drops some. V, J and clone size are those of that table, while D and trimming were read from the DNA. Among roughly 250,000 clones, roughly nine tenths were seen once, and the ten largest hold 3%. Trimming at V came to 4 bases and at J to 4 bases, leaving 2 bases not matched to a gene. The CDR3 runs to 14 residues. Germline lookup yields CDR1 SGHTA and CDR2 FQGNSA.

The source material was PBMCs or T cells enriched from blood (not recorded which). The J gene is TRBJ2-5, the V gene TRBV7-2, with 11 bases identical to TRBD2. The clonotype originates from a woman in her forties or fifties who had recovered from COVID-19. The CDR3 DNA sequence: TGTGCCAGCAGCTCAGGACTAGCGGGAGAGACCCAGTACTTC. It encodes CASSSGLAGETQYF.